These T cell receptor beta chains were read from a single sample in a study of blood T cell repertoires in COVID-19. The data were produced by immunoSEQ multiplex PCR, yet TCRdb's version contains in-frame clones alone and is incomplete. The top ten clones hold 3.5% to 4.5% of a sample with approximately 250,000 clones, about 89% of them seen once. Input material: PBMCs or T cells enriched from blood (not recorded which). These TCRs come from a woman in her 30s who had recovered from COVID-19. Each CDR3 is given with its conserved first and last residue. D genes are given only for firm matches. Size tells how often a clone was seen (once, few, many) or the class of an expanded clone, and some rows leave it out.

clone size	J gene	D gene	V gene	CDR3 protein	CDR3 DNA
.	TRBJ2-5	TRBD2	TRBV27	CASSSRLAGGYQETQYF	TGTGCCAGCAGTTCCCGACTAGCGGGAGGGTACCAAGAGACCCAGTACTTC
.	TRBJ1-5	.	TRBV3-1/TRBV3-2	CASSQEIVVQPQHF	TGTGCCAGCAGCCAAGAAATAGTTGTGCAGCCCCAGCATTTT
once	TRBJ1-5	.	TRBV7-5	CARSRPDRGRNQPQHF	TGTGCCAGAAGCCGACCTGACAGGGGGCGAAATCAGCCCCAGCATTTT
once	TRBJ2-1	TRBD2	TRBV23-1	CASSQSWRECLCNEQFF	TGCGCCAGCAGTCAATCGTGGCGGGAGTGTTTGTGCAATGAGCAGTTCTTC
.	TRBJ2-1	TRBD2	TRBV16	CASSQSVTGGQGQFF	TGTGCCAGCAGCCAATCGGTTACGGGAGGGCAGGGGCAGTTCTTC
.	TRBJ2-1	TRBD1	TRBV4-3	CASSQAPGQGDNEQFF	TGCGCCAGCAGCCAAGCTCCGGGACAGGGGGACAATGAGCAGTTCTTC
.	TRBJ1-2	.	TRBV6-5	CASSPLPGGYTF	TGTGCCAGCAGTCCCCTACCGGGGGGCTACACCTTC
.	TRBJ2-7	.	TRBV7-9	CASSFTSYEQYF	TGTGCCAGCAGCTTCACAAGCTACGAGCAGTACTTC
.	TRBJ1-1	.	TRBV28	CASSPAGRSTEAFF	TGTGCCAGCAGTCCCGCAGGTCGATCCACTGAAGCTTTCTTT
.	TRBJ2-4	.	TRBV19	CASSIVVGLKNIQYF	TGTGCCAGTAGTATAGTCGTCGGACTTAAAAACATTCAGTACTTC
.	TRBJ2-7	TRBD1	TRBV27	CASSDGQGFYGTTYEQYF	TGTGCCAGCAGTGATGGACAGGGATTCTACGGGACCACCTACGAGCAGTACTTC
.	TRBJ1-4	TRBD1	TRBV5-1	CASSPLNPGQGNEKLFF	TGCGCCAGCAGCCCACTTAATCCGGGACAGGGGAATGAAAAACTGTTTTTT
once	TRBJ1-2	.	TRBV4-3	CASSQGQGQGNYGYTF	TGCGCCAGCAGCCAAGGGCAGGGGCAGGGAAACTATGGCTACACCTTC
.	TRBJ2-5	TRBD1	TRBV28	CASSRTGAHQETQYF	TGTGCCAGCAGCCGGACAGGGGCTCACCAAGAGACCCAGTACTTC
few	TRBJ2-1	.	TRBV11-2	CASSLRGLAFF	TGTGCCAGCAGCTTAAGAGGGCTAGCGTTCTTC
once	TRBJ2-3	.	TRBV6-5	CASLQTRGTDTQYF	TGTGCCAGCCTCCAAACTAGGGGCACAGATACGCAGTATTTT
.	TRBJ2-1	.	TRBV20-1	CSASGAGYNEQFF	TGCAGTGCTAGTGGGGCTGGCTACAATGAGCAGTTCTTC
.	TRBJ1-4	.	TRBV19	CASSTRGSGEKLFF	TGTGCCAGTAGTACAAGGGGATCAGGGGAAAAACTGTTTTTT
.	TRBJ1-1	.	TRBV14	CASSQGTATEAFF	TGTGCCAGCAGCCAAGGAACAGCCACTGAAGCTTTCTTT
.	TRBJ1-1	TRBD1	TRBV9	CASSVDGTANTEAFF	TGTGCCAGCAGCGTAGACGGGACAGCAAACACTGAAGCTTTCTTT
.	TRBJ2-6	.	TRBV28	CASSLRLGSSGANVLTF	TGTGCCAGCAGTTTGCGACTGGGGAGCTCTGGGGCCAACGTCCTGACTTTC
.	TRBJ2-7	TRBD1	TRBV29-1	CSAVVPDRGRYEQYF	TGCAGCGCGGTAGTACCAGACAGGGGGAGATACGAGCAGTACTTC
.	TRBJ1-1	.	TRBV28	CASSLGEGTEAFF	TGTGCCAGCAGTTTAGGGGAGGGCACTGAAGCTTTCTTT
once	TRBJ1-6	.	TRBV30	CAWRENNSPLHF	TGTGCCTGGAGAGAGAATAATTCACCCCTCCACTTT
.	TRBJ2-7	TRBD1	TRBV14	CASSQDTADRGFSYEQYF	TGTGCCAGCAGCCAAGATACGGCGGACAGGGGGTTCTCCTACGAGCAGTACTTC
.	TRBJ2-5	TRBD2	TRBV20-1	CSASILAGPQETQYF	TGCAGTGCTAGTATCCTAGCGGGGCCCCAAGAGACCCAGTACTTC
.	TRBJ2-1	TRBD2	TRBV28	CASSPPGLATYNEQFF	TGTGCCAGCAGCCCCCCGGGACTAGCGACCTACAATGAGCAGTTCTTC
.	TRBJ1-2	.	TRBV19	CASSPEGQFYGYTF	TGTGCCAGTAGTCCAGAGGGCCAATTCTATGGCTACACCTTC
.	TRBJ2-1	.	TRBV2	CASSAYNEQFF	TGTGCCAGCAGCGCGTACAATGAGCAGTTCTTC
.	TRBJ2-7	TRBD1	TRBV19	CASSNPGTVLYEQYF	TGTGCCAGTAGTAACCCTGGGACAGTACTCTACGAGCAGTACTTC
.	TRBJ1-1	.	TRBV3-1/TRBV3-2	CASSFPGALGTEAFF	TGTGCCAGCAGCTTCCCAGGGGCGTTGGGTACTGAAGCTTTCTTT
.	TRBJ1-1	TRBD1	TRBV27	CASSSRTGVTEAFF	TGTGCCAGCAGTTCAAGGACAGGGGTCACTGAAGCTTTCTTT
.	TRBJ1-5	TRBD1	TRBV7-2	CASSLVLGQARPQHF	TGTGCCAGCAGCTTAGTCCTCGGACAGGCAAGGCCCCAGCATTTT
.	TRBJ2-1	.	TRBV28	CASSFLARGGEQFF	TGTGCCAGCAGTTTTCTAGCAAGGGGAGGAGAGCAGTTCTTC
.	TRBJ1-4	TRBD1	TRBV7-6	CASSLGRTGQEKLFF	TGTGCCAGCAGCTTAGGGCGGACAGGGCAGGAAAAACTGTTTTTT
.	TRBJ1-4	.	TRBV29-1	CSVERSTGEKLFF	TGCAGCGTTGAAAGGTCAACAGGGGAAAAACTGTTTTTT
once	TRBJ1-2	.	TRBV28	CASSSAGGGYGYTF	TGTGCCAGCAGTTCGGCTGGCGGGGGATATGGCTACACCTTC
.	TRBJ1-1	.	TRBV7-6	CASSLVSEAATEAFF	TGTGCCAGCAGCTTAGTTAGTGAAGCGGCCACTGAAGCTTTCTTT
few	TRBJ2-1	TRBD1	TRBV11-3	CASSHLIGTGGTNEQFF	TGTGCCAGCAGCCATCTGATTGGGACAGGGGGGACCAATGAGCAGTTCTTC
.	TRBJ2-1	TRBD1	TRBV9	CASSTSQGPSYNEQFF	TGTGCCAGCAGCACCTCACAGGGGCCCTCCTACAATGAGCAGTTCTTC
.	TRBJ2-3	TRBD1	TRBV18	CASHGTGVDTQYF	TGTGCCAGCCATGGGACAGGGGTGGATACGCAGTATTTT
.	TRBJ2-5	.	TRBV20-1	CSASLGGQTQYF	TGCAGTGCTAGTCTCGGCGGGCAGACCCAGTACTTC
.	TRBJ2-7	.	TRBV4-1	CASSQEGGNDYEQYF	TGCGCCAGCAGCCAAGAGGGAGGCAACGACTACGAGCAGTACTTC
.	TRBJ1-4	.	TRBV28	CASSPGHSGEKLFF	TGTGCCAGCAGTCCGGGACACTCCGGTGAAAAACTGTTTTTT
.	TRBJ2-2	.	TRBV4-2	CASSPRENTGELFF	TGTGCCAGCAGCCCCCGGGAGAACACCGGGGAGCTGTTTTTT
.	TRBJ1-3	.	TRBV7-9	CASSDPGAGNTIYF	TGTGCCAGCAGCGACCCCGGGGCTGGAAACACCATATATTTT
.	TRBJ2-1	.	TRBV5-8	CASSLVRGSYNEQFF	TGTGCCAGCAGCTTGGTTCGAGGCTCCTACAATGAGCAGTTCTTC
.	TRBJ1-6	.	TRBV11-2	CASSTPGAPLHF	TGTGCCAGCAGCACTCCGGGGGCACCCCTCCACTTT
.	TRBJ2-7	.	TRBV19	CASSVRRSSNEQYF	TGTGCCAGTAGTGTTCGACGGAGCTCCAACGAGCAGTACTTC
few	TRBJ1-2	TRBD1	TRBV7-3	CASSLGRGRGNGYTF	TGTGCCAGCAGCTTAGGCAGGGGGCGAGGGAATGGCTACACCTTC
.	TRBJ2-7	TRBD1	TRBV7-9	CASRQGSGEQYF	TGTGCCAGCAGACAGGGGTCGGGCGAGCAGTACTTC
.	TRBJ1-2	TRBD1	TRBV19	CASSAPWTGGIYGYTF	TGTGCCAGTAGTGCTCCCTGGACAGGGGGCATCTATGGCTACACCTTC
few	TRBJ1-2	.	TRBV4-3	CASSQGVGEINYGYTF	TGCGCCAGCAGCCAAGGGGTGGGCGAAATAAACTATGGCTACACCTTC
.	TRBJ1-2	TRBD1	TRBV2	CASSPDRAYGYTF	TGTGCCAGCAGTCCGGACAGGGCCTATGGCTACACCTTC
.	TRBJ1-1	.	TRBV15	CATSRVLTEAFF	TGTGCCACCAGCAGAGTATTAACTGAAGCTTTCTTT